The subject of this entry is one TCR beta chain. The antigen remains unidentified. TCRdb called the RT-PCR reads again in MiXCR, with one record for every CDR3 protein. The sample has around 750,000 distinct CDR3 sequences; 21% are singletons. The sample comes from a study of response to subunit inactivated influenza vaccine. Findings of the study overall: There was a suggestion from the authors that each seasonal influenza vaccination recruits few new T cells.

The CDR3 has 17 amino acids. Trimming stripped 1 base from V and 5 bases from J, with 18 bases between. In germline, CDR1 is LNHNV, CDR2 YYDKDF (reference sequence). The chain employs TRBV15 and TRBJ1-5, with D tentatively TRBD1 (5 bases). The source material was PBMCs from blood, sampled about 5 days after vaccination. This sequence originates from a man in his fifties who received an inactivated influenza vaccine. This CDR3 is CATSRGRLGQGDQPQHF. The CDR3 DNA reads TGTGCCACCAGCAGAGGTCGATTGGGGCAGGGTGATCAGCCCCAGCATTTT.